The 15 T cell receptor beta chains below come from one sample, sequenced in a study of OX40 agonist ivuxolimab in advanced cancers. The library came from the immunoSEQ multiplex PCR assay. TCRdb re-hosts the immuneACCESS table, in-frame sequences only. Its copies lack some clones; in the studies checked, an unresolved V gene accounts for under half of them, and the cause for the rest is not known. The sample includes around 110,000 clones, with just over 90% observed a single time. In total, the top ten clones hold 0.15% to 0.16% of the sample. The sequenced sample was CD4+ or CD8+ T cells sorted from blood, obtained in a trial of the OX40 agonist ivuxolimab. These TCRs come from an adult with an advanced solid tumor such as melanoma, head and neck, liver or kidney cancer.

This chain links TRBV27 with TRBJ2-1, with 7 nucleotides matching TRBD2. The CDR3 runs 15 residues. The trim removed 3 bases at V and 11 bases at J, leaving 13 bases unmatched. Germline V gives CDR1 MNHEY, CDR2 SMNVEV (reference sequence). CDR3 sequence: CASSFRSGTTMKQFF. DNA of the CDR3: TGTGCCAGCAGTTTTAGGAGCGGGACCACAATGAAGCAGTTCTTC.

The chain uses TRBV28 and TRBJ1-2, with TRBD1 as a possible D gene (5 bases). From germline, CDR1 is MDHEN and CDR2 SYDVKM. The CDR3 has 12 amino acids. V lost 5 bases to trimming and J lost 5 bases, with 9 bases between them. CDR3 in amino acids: CASSDSPYGYTF. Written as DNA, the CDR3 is TGTGCCAGCAGTGACAGTCCTTATGGCTACACCTTC.

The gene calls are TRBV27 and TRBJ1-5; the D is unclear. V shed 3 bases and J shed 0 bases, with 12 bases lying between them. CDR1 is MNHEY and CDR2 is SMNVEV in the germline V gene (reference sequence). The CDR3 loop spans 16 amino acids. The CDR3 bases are TGTGCCAGCAGTTTGTCCGCGGGCTATAGCAATCAGCCCCAGCATTTT. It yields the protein CASSLSAGYSNQPQHF.

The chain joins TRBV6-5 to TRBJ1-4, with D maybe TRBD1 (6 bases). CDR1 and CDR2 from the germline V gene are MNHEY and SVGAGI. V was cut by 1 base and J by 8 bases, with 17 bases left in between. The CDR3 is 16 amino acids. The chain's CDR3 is CASSYFGTPEREKLFF. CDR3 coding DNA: TGTGCCAGCAGTTACTTTGGGACACCGGAGAGGGAAAAACTGTTTTTT.

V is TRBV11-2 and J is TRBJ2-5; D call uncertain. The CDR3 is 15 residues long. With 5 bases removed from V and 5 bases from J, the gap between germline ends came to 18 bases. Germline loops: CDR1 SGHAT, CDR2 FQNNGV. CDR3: CASSSPLGSGETQYF. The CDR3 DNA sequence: TGTGCCAGCAGCAGCCCCCTGGGGTCCGGGGAGACCCAGTACTTC.

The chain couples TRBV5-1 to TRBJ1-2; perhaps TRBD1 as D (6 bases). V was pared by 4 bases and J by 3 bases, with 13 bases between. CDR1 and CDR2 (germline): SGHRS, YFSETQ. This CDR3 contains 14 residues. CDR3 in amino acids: CASSADGGDYGYTF. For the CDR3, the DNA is TGCGCCAGCAGCGCGGACGGGGGCGACTATGGCTACACCTTC.

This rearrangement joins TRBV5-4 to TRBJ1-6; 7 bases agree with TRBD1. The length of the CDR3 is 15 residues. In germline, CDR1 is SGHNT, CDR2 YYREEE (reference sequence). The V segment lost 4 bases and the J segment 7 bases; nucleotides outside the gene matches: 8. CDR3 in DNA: TGTGCCAGCAGCATACCGGGACAGAGCAATTCACCCCTCCACTTT. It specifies CASSIPGQSNSPLHF.

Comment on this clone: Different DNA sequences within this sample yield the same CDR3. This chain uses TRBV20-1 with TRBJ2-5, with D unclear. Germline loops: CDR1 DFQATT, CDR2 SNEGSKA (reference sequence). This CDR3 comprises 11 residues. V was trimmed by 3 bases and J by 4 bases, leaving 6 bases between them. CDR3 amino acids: CSARIGETQYF. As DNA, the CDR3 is TGCAGTGCTAGGATTGGAGAGACCCAGTACTTC.

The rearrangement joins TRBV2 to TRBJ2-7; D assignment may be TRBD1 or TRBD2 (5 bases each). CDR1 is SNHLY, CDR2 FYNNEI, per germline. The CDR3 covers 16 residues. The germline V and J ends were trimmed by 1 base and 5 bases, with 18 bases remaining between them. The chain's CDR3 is CASSEDGTPLANEQYF. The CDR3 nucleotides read TGTGCCAGCAGTGAAGACGGGACCCCCCTGGCAAACGAGCAGTACTTC.

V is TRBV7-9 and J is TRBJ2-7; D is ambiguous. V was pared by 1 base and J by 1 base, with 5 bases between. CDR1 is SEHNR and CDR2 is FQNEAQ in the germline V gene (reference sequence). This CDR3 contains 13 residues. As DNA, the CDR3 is TGTGCCAGCAGCTTAGACCGTTCCTACGAGCAGTACTTC. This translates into CASSLDRSYEQYF. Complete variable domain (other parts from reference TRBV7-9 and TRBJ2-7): DTGVSQNPRHKITKRGQNVTFRCDPISEHNRLYWYRQTLGQGPEFLTYFQNEAQLEKSRLLSDRFSAERPKGSFSTLEIQRTEQGDSAMYLCASSLDRSYEQYFGPGTRLTVT.

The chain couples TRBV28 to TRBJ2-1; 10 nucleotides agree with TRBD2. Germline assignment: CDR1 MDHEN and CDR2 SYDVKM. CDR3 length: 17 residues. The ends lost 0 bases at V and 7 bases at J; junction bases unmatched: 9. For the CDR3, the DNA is TGTGCCAGCAGTTTATGGGTGGGGCAGCGGGAGGGGAATGAGCAGTTCTTC. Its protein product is CASSLWVGQREGNEQFF. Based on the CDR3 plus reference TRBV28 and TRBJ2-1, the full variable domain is DVKVTQSSRYLVKRTGEKVFLECVQDMDHENMFWYRQDPGLGLRLIYFSYDVKMKEKGDIPEGYSVSREKKERFSLILESASTNQTSMYLCASSLWVGQREGNEQFFGPGTRLTVL.

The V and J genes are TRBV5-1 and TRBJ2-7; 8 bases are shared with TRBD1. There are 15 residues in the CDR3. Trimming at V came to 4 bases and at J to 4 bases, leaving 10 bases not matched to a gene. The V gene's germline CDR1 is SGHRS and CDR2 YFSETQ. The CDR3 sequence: CASSPTGQEVYEQYF. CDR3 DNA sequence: TGCGCCAGCAGCCCAACGGGACAGGAGGTGTACGAGCAGTACTTC.

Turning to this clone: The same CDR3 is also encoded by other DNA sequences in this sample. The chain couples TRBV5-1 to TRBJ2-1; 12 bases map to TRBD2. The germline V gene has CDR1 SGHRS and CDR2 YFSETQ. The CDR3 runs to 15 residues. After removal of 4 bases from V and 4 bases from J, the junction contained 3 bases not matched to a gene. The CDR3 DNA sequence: TGCGCCAGCAGCCTAGGGACTAGCGGGTACAATGAGCAGTTCTTC. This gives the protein CASSLGTSGYNEQFF. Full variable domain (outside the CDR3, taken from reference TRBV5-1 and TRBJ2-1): KAGVTQTPRYLIKTRGQQVTLSCSPISGHRSVSWYQQTPGQGLQFLFEYFSETQRNKGNFPGRFSGRQFSNSRSEMNVSTLELGDSALYLCASSLGTSGYNEQFFGPGTRLTVL.

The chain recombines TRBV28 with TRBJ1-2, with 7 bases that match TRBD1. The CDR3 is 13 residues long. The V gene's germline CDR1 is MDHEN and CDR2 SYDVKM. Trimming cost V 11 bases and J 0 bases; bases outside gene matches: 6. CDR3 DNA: TGTGCCTCCCAGGGGGGGGCTAACTATGGCTACACCTTC. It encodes CASQGGANYGYTF.

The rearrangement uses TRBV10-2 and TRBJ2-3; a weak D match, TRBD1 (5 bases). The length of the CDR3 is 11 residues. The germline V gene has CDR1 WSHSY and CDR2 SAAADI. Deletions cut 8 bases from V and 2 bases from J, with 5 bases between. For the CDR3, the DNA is TGCGCCAGCGGGGCCACAGATACGCAGTATTTT. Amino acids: CASGATDTQYF.